The rows below give T cell receptor beta chains drawn from one sample of a study of cytomegalovirus exposure and HLA in healthy donors. Using immunoSEQ multiplex PCR, the repertoire was profiled, and TCRdb retains in-frame clones only, with some absent. Of roughly 280,000 clones detected, approximately 70% appear once; the ten largest clones hold under 2.5%. The sequencing sample was made of PBMCs. These receptors were collected from a female donor in good health and CMV-seronegative. The CDR3 runs from the conserved cysteine through the conserved F or W. The D gene is left open where the match is weak. The size of a clone is reported for some rows only, either as once, few or many, or as a class for expanded clones.

clone_size d_call j_call v_call cdr3_nt cdr3_aa
- TRBD1 TRBJ1-1 TRBV4-1 TGCGCCAGCAGCCATGATGGACAGGGGGCCGATGAAGCTTTCTTT CASSHDGQGADEAFF
- - TRBJ2-5 TRBV18 TGTGCCAGCTCACCGCTACAGGAGACCCAGTACTTC CASSPLQETQYF
few - TRBJ2-2 TRBV6-6 TGTGCCAGCAGAACAACCGGGGAGCTGTTTTTT CASRTTGELFF
few - TRBJ2-1 TRBV28 TGTGCCAGCACCTTAGCCGGGAGCTATGAGCAGTTCTTC CASTLAGSYEQFF
- TRBD1 TRBJ1-5 TRBV6-1 TGTGCCAGCAGTGAAGGACAGGGGGGATATCAGCCCCAGCATTTT CASSEGQGGYQPQHF
few TRBD1 TRBJ1-2 TRBV28 TGTGCCAGTCTCGGACAGGGAACTAACTATGGCTACACCTTC CASLGQGTNYGYTF
- - TRBJ2-7 TRBV28 TGTGCCAGCAGTTTATTACCTAGCGAGGGCGAGCAGTACTTC CASSLLPSEGEQYF
- TRBD2 TRBJ2-7 TRBV7-9 TGTGCCAGCAGCTTAGACCGACTAGCGGCAGCCTACGAGCAATACTTC CASSLDRLAAAYEQYF
- - TRBJ2-3 TRBV6-6 TGTGCCAGCAGTGACCTCCGGGGCACAGATACGCAGTATTTT CASSDLRGTDTQYF
- TRBD2 TRBJ2-1 TRBV28 TGTGCCAGCAGTCCTAGCGGGAGGGCCCACAATGAGCAGTTCTTC CASSPSGRAHNEQFF
- - TRBJ2-1 TRBV15 TGTGCCACCAGGGACAGTGGGGATTACAATGAGCAGTTCTTC CATRDSGDYNEQFF
- TRBD2 TRBJ2-7 TRBV2 TGTGCCAGCAGTGGGGACTACTACGAGCAGTACTTC CASSGDYYEQYF
- TRBD2 TRBJ2-5 TRBV5-1 TGCGCCAGCAGCGACGCGGGGGGGCGGCCAGAGACCCAGTACTTC CASSDAGGRPETQYF
- - TRBJ1-3 TRBV5-1 TGCGCCAGCAGGCCCGCACCGGGACTCTCTGGAAACACCATATATTTT CASRPAPGLSGNTIYF
- - TRBJ1-3 TRBV7-9 TGTGCCAGCAGCTTTATTACGAGCTCTGGAAACACCATATATTTT CASSFITSSGNTIYF
- TRBD2 TRBJ2-1 TRBV13 TGTGCCAGCAGCTCAAAAGACTTCGGGACTAGCGGCAATGAGCAGTTCTTC CASSSKDFGTSGNEQFF
- TRBD1 TRBJ1-1 TRBV5-1 TGCGCCAGCAGCTTGGGACCCCAGGGGGCGAACACTGAAGCTTTCTTT CASSLGPQGANTEAFF
- - TRBJ2-7 TRBV29-1 TGCAGCGTTGGGAGACGGGAGTCCTACGAGCAGTACTTC CSVGRRESYEQYF
once - TRBJ2-3 TRBV7-8 TGTGCCAGCAGCTCGGTTCCGCGGGGCACAGATACGCAGTATTTT CASSSVPRGTDTQYF
- TRBD1 TRBJ2-7 TRBV5-1 TGCGCCAGCAGCTCAGGGACAGGGGGCTACGAGCAGTACTTC CASSSGTGGYEQYF
- - TRBJ1-1 TRBV6-6 TGTGCCAGCAGTTATCCCGGGGTCACTGAAGCTTTCTTT CASSYPGVTEAFF
few - TRBJ2-5 TRBV25-1 TGTGCCAGCACAGGGGAGGGAGAGACCCAGTACTTC CASTGEGETQYF
- - TRBJ2-3 TRBV7-9 TGTGCCAGCAGCTTAACCCCGGGACTTAGCACAGATACGCAGTATTTT CASSLTPGLSTDTQYF
once TRBD1 TRBJ1-5 TRBV10-2 TGCGCCAGCAGGGACAGGGGAAGGGAGCAGCCCCAGCATTTT CASRDRGREQPQHF
- - TRBJ1-4 TRBV29-1 TGCAGCGTTGTTGGGGGACTATCTGAAAAACTGTTTTTT CSVVGGLSEKLFF
once - TRBJ2-1 TRBV28 TGTGCCAGCAGTTTGGCAGGGATGAACGAGCAGTTCTTC CASSLAGMNEQFF